The TCR beta chain described here comes from a study of shared clonotypes between healthy human individuals. Notes on the study in general: Across a handful of donors, naive CD4 shared around 5.1%, naive CD8 about 3.2%, memory CD4 roughly 2.1%, memory CD8 around 0.42%.

Germline-derived CDR1 and CDR2 are SGHTA and FQGTGA. V was trimmed by 5 bases and J by 0 bases, leaving 11 bases between them. The CDR3 is 15 amino acids. The naive CD8 population came from CD45RO-negative cells selected for CCR7, without terminally differentiated effector memory CD45RA+ cells. Using immunoSEQ multiplex PCR, the repertoire was profiled, and TCRdb retains in-frame clones only, with some absent. The sample includes about 800,000 clones, about 96% of them seen just once. Concerning this clone itself: Its antigen is still unknown.

The specimen sequenced was naive CD8+ T cells sorted from blood. The chain links TRBV7-3 to TRBJ2-1; tentatively, D is TRBD2 (6 bases). This receptor was obtained from a man aged 25 to 45 in good health. CDR3 nucleotides: TGTGCCAGCAGCACGGGACTCAGCTCCTACAATGAGCAGTTCTTC. Its translation is CASSTGLSSYNEQFF.